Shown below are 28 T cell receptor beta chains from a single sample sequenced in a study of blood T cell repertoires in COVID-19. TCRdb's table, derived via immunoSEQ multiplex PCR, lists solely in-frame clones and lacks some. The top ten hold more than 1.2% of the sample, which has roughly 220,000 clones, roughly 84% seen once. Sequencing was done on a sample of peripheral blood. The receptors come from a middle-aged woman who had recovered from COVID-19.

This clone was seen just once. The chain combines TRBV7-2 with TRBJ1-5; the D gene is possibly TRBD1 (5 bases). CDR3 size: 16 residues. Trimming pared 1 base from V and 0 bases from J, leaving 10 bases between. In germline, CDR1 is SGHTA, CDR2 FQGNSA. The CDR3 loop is CASSLGGDLSNQPQHF. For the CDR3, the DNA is TGTGCCAGCAGCTTAGGGGGGGATCTTAGCAATCAGCCCCAGCATTTT.

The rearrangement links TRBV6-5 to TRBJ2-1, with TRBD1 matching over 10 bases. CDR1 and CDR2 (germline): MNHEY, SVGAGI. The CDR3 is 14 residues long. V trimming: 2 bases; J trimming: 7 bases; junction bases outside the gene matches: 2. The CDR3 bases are TGTGCCAGCAGTTACCGGACAGGGGGAAATGAGCAGTTCTTC. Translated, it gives CASSYRTGGNEQFF.

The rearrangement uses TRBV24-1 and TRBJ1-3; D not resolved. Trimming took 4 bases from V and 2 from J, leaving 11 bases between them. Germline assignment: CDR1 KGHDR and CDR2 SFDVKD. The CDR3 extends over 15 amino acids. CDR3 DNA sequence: TGTGCCACCAGTGACGAACAGCCTCCTGGAAACACCATATATTTT. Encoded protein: CATSDEQPPGNTIYF.

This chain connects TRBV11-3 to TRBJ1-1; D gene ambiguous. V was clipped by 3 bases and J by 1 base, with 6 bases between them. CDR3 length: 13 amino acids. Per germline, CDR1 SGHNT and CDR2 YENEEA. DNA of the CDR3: TGTGCCAGCAGCTTGTTAGCGAACACTGAAGCTTTCTTT. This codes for CASSLLANTEAFF.

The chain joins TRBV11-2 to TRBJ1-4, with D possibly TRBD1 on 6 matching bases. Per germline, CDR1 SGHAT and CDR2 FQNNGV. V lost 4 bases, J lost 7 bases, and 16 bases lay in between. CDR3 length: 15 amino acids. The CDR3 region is CASSSATGLSEKLFF. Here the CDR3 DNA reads TGTGCCAGCAGCTCAGCGACAGGCCTGAGTGAAAAACTGTTTTTT.

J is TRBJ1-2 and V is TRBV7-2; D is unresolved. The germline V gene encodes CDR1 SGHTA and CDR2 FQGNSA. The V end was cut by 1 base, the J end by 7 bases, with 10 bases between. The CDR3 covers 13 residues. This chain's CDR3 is CASSLDAERGYTF. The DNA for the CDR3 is TGTGCCAGCAGCTTAGATGCAGAACGTGGCTACACCTTC. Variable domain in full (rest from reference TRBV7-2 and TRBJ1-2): GAGVSQSPSNKVTEKGKDVELRCDPISGHTALYWYRQSLGQGLEFLIYFQGNSAPDKSGLPSDRFSAERTGGSVSTLTIQRTQQEDSAVYLCASSLDAERGYTFGSGTRLTVV.

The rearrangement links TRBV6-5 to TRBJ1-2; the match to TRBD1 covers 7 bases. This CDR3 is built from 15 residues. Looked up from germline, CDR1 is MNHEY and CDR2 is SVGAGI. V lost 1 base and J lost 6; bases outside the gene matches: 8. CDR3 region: CASSYFSGQADGYTF. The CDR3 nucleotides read TGTGCCAGCAGTTACTTTTCCGGACAGGCGGATGGCTACACCTTC.

Here the CDR3 reads CASSQERGDRKLGTDTQYF. DNA of the CDR3: TGCGCCAGCAGCCAAGAGAGGGGTGACAGGAAACTAGGCACAGATACGCAGTATTTT. The chain employs TRBV4-1 and TRBJ2-3; TRBD1 is a possible D gene (6 bases). CDR1 is MGHRA, CDR2 YSYEKL, per germline. V was clipped by 0 bases and J by 1 base, with 20 bases between them. The CDR3 loop spans 19 amino acids.

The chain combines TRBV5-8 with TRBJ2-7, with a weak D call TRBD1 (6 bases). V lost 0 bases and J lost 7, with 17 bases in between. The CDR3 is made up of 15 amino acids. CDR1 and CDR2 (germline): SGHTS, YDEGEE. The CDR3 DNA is TGTGCCAGCAGCTTGGCCGCAGGGGTGAATGGGGAGCAGTACTTC. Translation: CASSLAAGVNGEQYF.

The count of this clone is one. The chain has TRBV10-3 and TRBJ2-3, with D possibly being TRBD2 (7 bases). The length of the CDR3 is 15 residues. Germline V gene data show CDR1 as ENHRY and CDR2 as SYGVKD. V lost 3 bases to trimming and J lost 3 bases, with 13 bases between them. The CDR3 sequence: CAISDLGGGTDTQYF. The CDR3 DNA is TGTGCCATCAGTGATTTAGGGGGGGGAACAGATACGCAGTATTTT.

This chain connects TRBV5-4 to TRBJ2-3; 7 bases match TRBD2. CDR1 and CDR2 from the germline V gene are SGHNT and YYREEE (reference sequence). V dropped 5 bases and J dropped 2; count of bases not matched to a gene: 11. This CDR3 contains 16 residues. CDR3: CASRPGGASDTDTQYF. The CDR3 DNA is TGTGCCAGCAGACCGGGGGGAGCTAGCGACACAGATACGCAGTATTTT.

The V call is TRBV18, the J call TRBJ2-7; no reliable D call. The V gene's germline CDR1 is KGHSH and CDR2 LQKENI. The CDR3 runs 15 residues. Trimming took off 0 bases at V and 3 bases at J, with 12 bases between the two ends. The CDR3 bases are TGTGCCAGCTCACCACCAAACATGGAGAGCTACGAGCAGTACTTC. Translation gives CASSPPNMESYEQYF.

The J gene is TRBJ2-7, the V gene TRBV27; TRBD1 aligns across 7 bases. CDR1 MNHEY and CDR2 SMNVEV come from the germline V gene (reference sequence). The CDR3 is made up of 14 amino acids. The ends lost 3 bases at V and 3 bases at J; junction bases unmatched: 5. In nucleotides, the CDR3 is TGTGCCAGCAGTTTTAGGGACAGCTACTACGAGCAGTACTTC. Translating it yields CASSFRDSYYEQYF.

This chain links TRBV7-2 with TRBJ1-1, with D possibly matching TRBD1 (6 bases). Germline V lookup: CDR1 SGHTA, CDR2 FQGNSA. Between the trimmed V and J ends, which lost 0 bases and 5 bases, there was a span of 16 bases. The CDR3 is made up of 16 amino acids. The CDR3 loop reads CASSLAGTMGATEAFF. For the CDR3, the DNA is TGTGCCAGCAGCTTAGCTGGAACGATGGGGGCAACTGAAGCTTTCTTT.

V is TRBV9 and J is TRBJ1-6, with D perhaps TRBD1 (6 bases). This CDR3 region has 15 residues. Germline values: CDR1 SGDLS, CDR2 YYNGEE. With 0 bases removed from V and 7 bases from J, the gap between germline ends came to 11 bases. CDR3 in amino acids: CASSVDRVENSPLHF. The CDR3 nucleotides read TGTGCCAGCAGCGTAGACAGGGTTGAAAATTCACCCCTCCACTTT. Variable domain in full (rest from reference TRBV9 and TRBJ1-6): DSGVTQTPKHLITATGQRVTLRCSPRSGDLSVYWYQQSLDQGLQFLIQYYNGEERAKGNILERFSAQQFPDLHSELNLSSLELGDSALYFCASSVDRVENSPLHFGNGTRLTVT.

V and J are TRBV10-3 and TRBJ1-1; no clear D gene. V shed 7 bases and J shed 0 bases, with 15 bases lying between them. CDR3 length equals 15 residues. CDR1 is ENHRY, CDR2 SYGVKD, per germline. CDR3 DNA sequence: TGTGCCATCAAGGAAAGCGACCGCATGAACACTGAAGCTTTCTTT. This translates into CAIKESDRMNTEAFF.

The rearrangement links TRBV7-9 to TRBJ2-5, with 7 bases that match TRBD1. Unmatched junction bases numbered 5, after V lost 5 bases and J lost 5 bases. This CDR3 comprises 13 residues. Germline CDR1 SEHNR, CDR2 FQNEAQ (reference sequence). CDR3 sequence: CASSPTGVETQYF. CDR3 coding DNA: TGTGCCAGCAGCCCCACAGGGGTCGAGACCCAGTACTTC.

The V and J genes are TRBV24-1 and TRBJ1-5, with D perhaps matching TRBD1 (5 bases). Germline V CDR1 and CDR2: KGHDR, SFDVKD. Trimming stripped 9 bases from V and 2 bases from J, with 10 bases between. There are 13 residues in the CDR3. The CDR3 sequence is CATQGTGNQPQHF. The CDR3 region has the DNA TGTGCCACCCAGGGTACAGGCAATCAGCCCCAGCATTTT.

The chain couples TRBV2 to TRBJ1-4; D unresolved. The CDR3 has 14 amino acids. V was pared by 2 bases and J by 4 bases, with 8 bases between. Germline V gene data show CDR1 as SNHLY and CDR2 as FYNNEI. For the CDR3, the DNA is TGTGCCAGCAGTGAACCGGGGTTTAATGAAAAACTGTTTTTT. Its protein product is CASSEPGFNEKLFF.

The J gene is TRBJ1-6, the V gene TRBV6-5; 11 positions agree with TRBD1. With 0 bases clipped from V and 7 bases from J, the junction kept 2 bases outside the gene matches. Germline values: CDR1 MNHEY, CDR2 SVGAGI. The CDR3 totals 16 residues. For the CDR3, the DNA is TGTGCCAGCAGTTACTCGTGGACAGGGGGCAATTCACCCCTCCACTTT. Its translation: CASSYSWTGGNSPLHF.

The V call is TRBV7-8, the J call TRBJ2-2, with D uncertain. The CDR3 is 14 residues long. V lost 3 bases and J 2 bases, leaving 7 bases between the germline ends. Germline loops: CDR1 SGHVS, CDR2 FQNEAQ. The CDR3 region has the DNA TGTGCCAGCAGCTTTTCGGGTAACACCGGGGAGCTGTTTTTT. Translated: CASSFSGNTGELFF.

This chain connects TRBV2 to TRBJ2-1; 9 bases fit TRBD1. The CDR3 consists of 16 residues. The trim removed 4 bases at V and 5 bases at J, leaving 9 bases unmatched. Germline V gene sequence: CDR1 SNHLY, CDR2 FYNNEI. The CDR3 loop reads CASSALGQGLDNEQFF. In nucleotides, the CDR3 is TGTGCCAGCAGTGCGCTGGGACAGGGTCTCGACAATGAGCAGTTCTTC. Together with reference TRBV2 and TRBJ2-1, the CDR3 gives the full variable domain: EPEVTQTPSHQVTQMGQEVILRCVPISNHLYFYWYRQILGQKVEFLVSFYNNEISEKSEIFDDQFSVERPDGSNFTLKIRSTKLEDSAMYFCASSALGQGLDNEQFFGPGTRLTVL.

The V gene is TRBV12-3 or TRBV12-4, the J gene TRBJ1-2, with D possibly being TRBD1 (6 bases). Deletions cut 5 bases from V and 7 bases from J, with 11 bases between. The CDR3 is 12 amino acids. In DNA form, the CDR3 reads TGTGCCAGCAGTCTCCGACAGGTTGGCTACACCTTC. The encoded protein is CASSLRQVGYTF.

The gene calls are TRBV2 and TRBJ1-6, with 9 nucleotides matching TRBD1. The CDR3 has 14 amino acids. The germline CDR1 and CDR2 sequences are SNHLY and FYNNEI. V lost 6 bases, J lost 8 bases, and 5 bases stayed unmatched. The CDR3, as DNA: TGTGCCAGCAGACCCGGGACAGGGTATTCACCCCTCCACTTT. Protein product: CASRPGTGYSPLHF.

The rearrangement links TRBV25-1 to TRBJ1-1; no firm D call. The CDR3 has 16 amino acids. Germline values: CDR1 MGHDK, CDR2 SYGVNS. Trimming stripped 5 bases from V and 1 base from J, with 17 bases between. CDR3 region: CASSSGILTPNTEAFF. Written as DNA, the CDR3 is TGTGCCAGCAGTTCCGGGATATTGACCCCGAACACTGAAGCTTTCTTT.

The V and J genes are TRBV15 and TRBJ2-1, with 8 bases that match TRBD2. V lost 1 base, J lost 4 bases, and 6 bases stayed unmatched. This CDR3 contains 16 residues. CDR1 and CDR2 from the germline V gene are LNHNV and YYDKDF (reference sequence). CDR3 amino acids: CATSRAEAGAYNEQFF. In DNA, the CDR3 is TGTGCCACCAGCAGAGCGGAAGCGGGGGCTTACAATGAGCAGTTCTTC.

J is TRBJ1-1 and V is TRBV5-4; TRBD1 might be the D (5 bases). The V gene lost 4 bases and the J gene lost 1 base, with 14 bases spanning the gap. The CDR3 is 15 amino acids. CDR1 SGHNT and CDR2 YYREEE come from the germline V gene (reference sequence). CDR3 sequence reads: CASSRDGGGNTEAFF. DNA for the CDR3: TGTGCCAGCAGCAGGGACGGGGGAGGGAACACTGAAGCTTTCTTT.

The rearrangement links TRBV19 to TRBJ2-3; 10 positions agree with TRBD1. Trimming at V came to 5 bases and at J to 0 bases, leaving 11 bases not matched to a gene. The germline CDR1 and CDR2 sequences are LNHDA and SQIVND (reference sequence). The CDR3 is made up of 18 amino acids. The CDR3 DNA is TGTGCCAGTAGTCCCGCAAGGACAGGGGGATCTAGCACAGATACGCAGTATTTT. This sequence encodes CASSPARTGGSSTDTQYF. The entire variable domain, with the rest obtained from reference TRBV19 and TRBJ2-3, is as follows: DGGITQSPKYLFRKEGQNVTLSCEQNLNHDAMYWYRQDPGQGLRLIYYSQIVNDFQKGDIAEGYSVSREKKESFPLTVTSAQKNPTAFYLCASSPARTGGSSTDTQYFGPGTRLTVL.